Reported below is one T cell receptor beta chain. The target antigen is unknown. The data originate from a study of identical twins. CDR3 size: 16 residues. CDR1 and CDR2 from the germline V gene are SNHLY and FYNNEI. A universal primer site came from template switching; cDNA carried unique molecular identifiers. TCRdb independently ran MiXCR on the 5' RACE reads; one entry per CDR3 protein. The table has around 1.7 million distinct CDR3 sequences, about 32% seen once. Study-level points and caveats: Where beta out-of-frame sequences were concerned, excess twin sharing was weaker.

This chain joins TRBV2 and TRBJ2-1; D might be TRBD1 or TRBD2, each matching 5 bases. The DNA end lines up better with TRBJ2-7; the J call may be wrong. Sample: cord blood. The TCR originated in a newborn girl in good health. CDR3: CASSMVGTSSYNEQYF. The DNA of the CDR3 is TGTGCCAGCTCCATGGTCGGGACCAGCTCCTACAATGAGCAGTACTTC.